This T cell receptor beta chain is drawn from a study of blood T cell repertoires in COVID-19. Study overall: Some COVID-19 samples were acute and others convalescent; all came from the United States, Italy and Spain. Nucleic acid was either cDNA or gDNA, and it came from T cells, B-cell-depleted T cells, or PBMCs.

Trimming took 7 bases from V and 8 from J; bases not matched to a gene: 6. The CDR3 sequence is 13 residues long. CDR1 is SGHDN and CDR2 is FVKESK in the germline V gene. As originally analysed: Using reference gene primer amplification, nucleated cell counts were estimated. This table comes from immunoSEQ multiplex PCR, and its TCRdb copy is limited to in-frame clones, with some not included. That table furnishes V, J and clone size, whereas the DNA furnished D and trimming. The table has 140,000 to 150,000 clones, 80% to 90% seen once; the top ten hold around 2.9%. The chain couples TRBV14 to TRBJ2-1; the match to TRBD2 covers 9 bases. The sample consisted of peripheral blood. The receptor was isolated from a woman between 55 and 75 years old with active COVID-19. CDR3: CASKAGGPHEQFF. The CDR3 DNA reads TGTGCCAGCAAGGCGGGAGGGCCGCATGAGCAGTTCTTC.